The clone carrying this T cell receptor beta chain was picked up many times. Its antigen is unknown. Trimming took 5 bases from V and 7 from J, leaving 9 bases between them. This CDR3 is 11 amino acids long. Looked up from germline, CDR1 is SGHAT and CDR2 is FQNNGV. CDR3 and TCR beta VDJ profiling relied on genomic DNA as the template. TCRdb called the reads again in MiXCR, with one record for every CDR3 protein. This table holds 210,000 or so distinct CDR3 sequences, roughly 50% found once. Whoever was chosen for sequencing had shown CD8+CD57+ cell expansion by flow cytometry. Patients had undergone no therapy by the time their blood was sampled. This sample was included in a study of CD8+CD57+ T cells in acquired aplastic anemia. Study summary: DNA from sorted CD4+ and CD8+ cells averaged roughly 3.4 ug. Overall study results and limits: The same twenty-nine CD8+ CDR3 sequences occurred in patients and in controls. Patients and controls were not found to differ significantly in CD8+ Simpson's diversity.

Sequenced material: sorted CD4+, CD8+, or CD8+CD57+ T cells (not recorded which) from PBMCs. This chain links TRBV11-2 with TRBJ2-7; no reliable D call. The source of this sequence is a human donor with aplastic anemia. This CDR3 reads CASSTTWEQYF. CDR3 coding DNA: TGTGCCAGCAGCACGACTTGGGAGCAGTACTTC.